This TCR beta chain was captured in a study of Graves' ophthalmopathy and Graves' hyperthyroidism. The CDR3 contains 13 residues. Germline assignment: CDR1 MNHNS and CDR2 SASEGT. The V and J ends lost 7 bases and 4 bases respectively, with 13 bases between them. Researchers took RNA transcripts and amplified TCR beta CDR3 regions from them. An initial RT-PCR round employing HTBI primers preceded a second-round multiplex PCR. TCRdb recomputed calls from the multiplex PCR reads with MiXCR, one row per CDR3 protein. The top ten clones hold around 40% of a sample with under 250,000 distinct CDR3 sequences, roughly 21% of them seen once.

The origin of this receptor is a woman aged 45-60 years with Graves' ophthalmopathy. The sequencing sample was made of peripheral blood. The rearrangement uses TRBV6-1 and TRBJ1-2, with TRBD1 as a possible D gene (6 bases). The CDR3 DNA is TGTGCCAGCACCGGGGGCCCGATCTATGGCTACACCTTC. Encoded protein: CASTGGPIYGYTF.